One and the same sample provided the 30 T cell receptor beta chains below, sequenced in a study of tissue T cells after allogeneic stem cell transplantation. Using immunoSEQ multiplex PCR, the repertoire was profiled, and TCRdb retains in-frame clones only, with some absent. The repertoire consists of roughly 51,000 clones, with 73% occurring once and the leading ten covering 0.5% to 0.6%. The source material was sorted cells pooled from one or two spleens. These receptors originate from a pool of C57BL/6 mice in good health.

Notes on this clone: Gene names follow the mouse nomenclature. Read coverage stops 1 residue before the CDR3 terminus; the germline J gene supplies the remainder. V gene TRBV13-1 combines with J gene TRBJ2-2; D ambiguous. Trimming removed 2 bases from V and 1 base from J, with 9 bases in between. CDR3 size: 15 residues. The germline gives CDR1 NSHNY, CDR2 SYGAGN. This CDR3 reads CASSERPVNTGQLYF. CDR3 bases read: TGTGCCAGCAGTGAGCGGCCGGTAAACACCGGGCAGCTCTAC.

This clone was detected once. The germline and genes are mouse ones. The read halts 1 residue ahead of the CDR3 end, with the missing end drawn from the germline J gene. This chain joins TRBV3 and TRBJ1-1, with D maybe TRBD1 (6 bases). The CDR3 is 15 amino acids. The germline V and J ends were trimmed by 4 bases and 0 bases, with 12 bases remaining between them. The germline V gene encodes CDR1 SNHLY and CDR2 FYNGKV (reference sequence). This chain's CDR3 is CASSYRDIANTEVFF. The covered CDR3 bases are TGTGCCAGCAGCTACCGGGACATTGCAAACACAGAAGTCTTC.

As concerns this clone: Genes here carry mouse names. Coverage ceases 1 residue before the CDR3 finishes, and the germline J gene fills in the end. The sample holds other DNA sequences that translate to the same CDR3. The chain links TRBV16 to TRBJ1-2; maybe TRBD1 (6 bases). V lost 3 bases, J lost 0 bases, and 11 bases lay in between. Germline CDR1 SGHSA, CDR2 FRNQAP. The CDR3 sequence is 15 residues long. The DNA read from the CDR3 is TGTGCAAGCAGCTTCTCCGGGACATCAAACTCCGACTACACC. Its translation is CASSFSGTSNSDYT. The full CDR3 protein is CASSFSGTSNSDYTF.

Turning to this clone: Mouse names are used for the genes. The sequenced fragment ends 1 residue before the CDR3 boundary, so the rest is inferred from the germline J gene. The chain carries TRBV2 and TRBJ2-4, with TRBD1 identical over 7 bases. The CDR3 is made up of 14 amino acids. V shed 1 base and J 6 bases; nucleotides not matched to a gene: 4. Germline V lookup: CDR1 LGHNA, CDR2 YSYQKL. Partial CDR3 DNA: TGTGCCAGCAGCCAAGGACAGGGTCTGAACACCTTGTAC. It specifies CASSQGQGLNTLY. The entire CDR3 reads CASSQGQGLNTLYF.

This clone was observed once. The gene symbols are mouse symbols. The read falls 1 residue short of the CDR3 end, and the missing part is taken from the germline J gene. The J gene is TRBJ1-1, the V gene TRBV5, with D maybe TRBD1 (6 bases). The V end was cut by 0 bases, the J end by 10 bases, with 12 bases between. Germline V gene data show CDR1 as LGHNA and CDR2 as YNLKQL (reference sequence). CDR3 size: 13 residues. Incomplete CDR3 DNA: TGTGCCAGCAGCCAAGATACAGGGCCCCCAGTCTTC. The encoded protein is CASSQDTGPPVF. The CDR3 reads in full as CASSQDTGPPVFF.

Details on this clone: Gene labels here are mouse ones. The CDR3 reads CASSIGGVYAEQFF. The DNA read from the CDR3 is TGTGCCAGCAGTATAGGGGGGGTCTATGCTGAGCAGTTC. V usage is TRBV19 and J usage is TRBJ2-1, with D possibly matching TRBD2 (6 bases). The read ends 1 residue before the CDR3 terminus; that terminus is restored from the germline J gene. CDR1 is FNHDT, CDR2 SITEND, per germline (reference sequence). CDR3 size: 14 residues. The V and J ends lost 0 bases and 3 bases respectively, with 7 bases between them.

As for this clone: The germline and genes are mouse ones. The read ends 1 residue before the CDR3 terminus; that terminus is restored from the germline J gene. This chain joins TRBV2 and TRBJ2-3; the D gene could be TRBD1 or TRBD2 (5 bases each). Germline assignment: CDR1 LGHNA and CDR2 YSYQKL. V was cut by 2 bases and J by 0 bases, with 9 bases left in between. The CDR3 is 15 residues long. The CDR3 bases that were read are TGTGCCAGCAGCCAAACTCGGGACAGTGCAGAAACGCTGTAT. It codes for CASSQTRDSAETLY. The entire CDR3 is CASSQTRDSAETLYF.

Regarding this clone: Genes here carry mouse names. The read ends 1 residue shy of where the CDR3 ends; the end is completed using the germline J gene. This chain joins TRBV2 and TRBJ2-5; 8 bases fit TRBD1. The germline gives CDR1 LGHNA, CDR2 YSYQKL. This CDR3 has 13 residues. V dropped 3 bases and J dropped 6; count of bases not matched to a gene: 2. Incomplete CDR3 DNA: TGTGCCAGCAGCCATTACAGGGGGGACACCCAGTAC. Translation gives CASSHYRGDTQY. The entire CDR3 is CASSHYRGDTQYF. The full variable domain, rest sourced from reference TRBV2 and TRBJ2-5, is DPKIIQKPKYLVAVTGSEKILICEQYLGHNAMYWYRQSAKKPLEFMFSYSYQKLMDNQTASSRFQPQSSKKNHLDLQITALKPDDSATYFCASSHYRGDTQYFGPGTRLLVL.

As for this clone: Mouse gene names and germline throughout. The CDR3 end is not reached by the read, which stops 1 residue before it; the germline J gene fills it in. The chain carries TRBV3 and TRBJ1-6; tentatively, D is TRBD1 (6 bases). TRBJ1-6 is an open reading frame whose function is uncertain. This CDR3 is built from 14 residues. CDR1 and CDR2 from the germline V gene are SNHLY and FYNGKV (reference sequence). Deletions cut 0 bases from V and 9 bases from J, with 9 bases between. The CDR3 loop is CASSLALRGSPLYF. CDR3 bases read: TGTGCCAGCAGCTTAGCTCTCAGGGGTTCGCCCCTCTAC.

Points on this clone: Gene names and germline match the mouse. The read gets to within 1 residue of the CDR3 end, and the germline J gene fills in the rest. The genes are TRBV12-2 and TRBJ2-7; 12 bases are a match to TRBD2. CDR1 is SGHLS and CDR2 is HYDKME in the germline V gene. The CDR3 length is 14 residues. Trimming removed 4 bases from V and 5 bases from J; junction bases left unmatched: 5. CDR3 protein: CASSRGDWGDEQYF. The sequenced CDR3 bases are TGTGCCAGCTCCCGGGGGGACTGGGGGGATGAACAGTAC.

This clone was observed a few times. Each gene name is a mouse one. The CDR3 extends 1 residue past the end of the read, so its final part is completed from the germline J gene. The chain links TRBV2 to TRBJ1-4; D gene unclear. The CDR3 extends over 12 amino acids. Trimming removed 0 bases from V and 5 bases from J, with 1 base in between. Germline V gene lookup returns CDR1 LGHNA and CDR2 YSYQKL. CDR3 residues: CASSQENERLFF. The sequenced part of the CDR3 DNA is TGTGCCAGCAGCCAAGAGAACGAAAGATTATTT.

The count of this clone is one. The gene names given are mouse names. The read terminates 1 residue before the CDR3 end, so the remaining end is supplied by the germline J gene. The genes are TRBV16 and TRBJ1-3, with unresolved D. The CDR3 length is 13 residues. In germline, CDR1 is SGHSA, CDR2 FRNQAP. Trimming cost V 3 bases and J 0 bases, with 3 bases left between them. The CDR3 DNA, read in part, is TGTGCAAGCAGCTTCCGTTCTGGAAATACGCTCTAT. Protein product: CASSFRSGNTLY. From start to end, the CDR3 is CASSFRSGNTLYF.

This clone occurred once. Gene names are mouse gene names. The missing CDR3 end, 1 residue past where the read stops, is filled in from the germline J gene. The chain uses TRBV1 and TRBJ1-4; TRBD1 agrees at 12 bases. The length of the CDR3 is 15 residues. Germline values: CDR1 NSQYPW, CDR2 LRSPGD (reference sequence). Unmatched junction bases numbered 0, after V lost 1 base and J lost 6 bases. CDR3 in amino acids: CTCSAGDRGHERLFF. The DNA read from the CDR3 is TGCACCTGCAGTGCAGGGGACAGGGGGCACGAAAGATTATTT.

On this clone: The gene names here belong to mouse. The observed sequence ends 1 residue before the CDR3 terminus, with the missing tail filled in from the germline J gene. The chain couples TRBV2 to TRBJ1-4; D perhaps matches TRBD1 (5 bases). The germline CDR1 and CDR2 sequences are LGHNA and YSYQKL. Trimming took off 6 bases at V and 7 bases at J, with 9 bases between the two ends. The CDR3 is made up of 12 amino acids. The CDR3 loop reads CASRGQGERLFF. Partial CDR3 DNA: TGTGCCAGCAGGGGCCAGGGCGAAAGATTATTT.

The table lists this clone with a few counts. Gene names follow the mouse nomenclature. The sequenced part of the CDR3 DNA is TGTGCCAGCAGCTACTGGGGGGGCTATGAACAGTAC. Encoded protein: CASSYWGGYEQY. The entire CDR3 is CASSYWGGYEQYF. The J gene is TRBJ2-7, the V gene TRBV4, with TRBD2 matching 9 bases. The read terminates 1 residue before the CDR3 end, so the remaining end is supplied by the germline J gene. The CDR3 sequence is 13 residues long. The trim removed 3 bases at V and 3 bases at J, leaving 0 bases unmatched. In germline, CDR1 is LGHDT, CDR2 YNNKQL (reference sequence).

Worth noting for this clone: Here the gene names and germline are mouse. The CDR3 end falls 1 residue outside the read, so it is completed with the germline J gene. The chain carries TRBV13-1 and TRBJ2-3; D remains unclear. The germline V gene encodes CDR1 NSHNY and CDR2 SYGAGN. CDR3 length: 12 amino acids. The ends were cut back, 2 bases at V and 0 bases at J, with 1 base in the middle. CDR3 DNA, as far as it was read: TGTGCCAGCAGTGACAGTGCAGAAACGCTGTAT. It is translated as CASSDSAETLY. The full CDR3 reads CASSDSAETLYF.

Regarding this clone: Gene names denote mouse genes. The CDR3 end falls 1 residue outside the read, so it is completed with the germline J gene. The chain is built from TRBV29 and TRBJ2-2; weak D call: TRBD1 (5 bases). Looked up from germline, CDR1 is MSHET and CDR2 is SYDVDS. Trimming cost V 7 bases and J 0 bases, with 9 bases left between them. This CDR3 comprises 14 residues. The sequenced CDR3 bases are TGTGCTAGCATCCCGACAGCAAACACCGGGCAGCTCTAC. Amino acids: CASIPTANTGQLY. The whole CDR3 sequence is CASIPTANTGQLYF.

Concerning this clone itself: Gene names are mouse gene names. The sequence runs out 1 residue before the end of the CDR3; the remainder is reconstructed from the germline J gene. The gene calls are TRBV23 and TRBJ2-4; the table assigns TRBD1, which was not confirmed against the DNA. The CDR3 totals 14 residues. In germline, CDR1 is KGHTA, CDR2 FQNQQP. The CDR3 sequence is CSSSNRGNQNTLYF. CDR3 DNA (partial): TGCTCCAGCAGTAACAGGGGAAATCAAAACACCTTGTAC.

Concerning this clone: Mouse gene names and germline throughout. The read comes to an end 1 residue before the CDR3 does, leaving the germline J gene to fill in the end. V usage is TRBV5 and J usage is TRBJ2-7, with TRBD1 identical over 7 bases. The J segment lost 4 bases and the V segment lost 4 bases, leaving 4 bases of the junction unmatched. CDR3 length equals 13 residues. CDR1 is LGHNA and CDR2 is YNLKQL in the germline V gene (reference sequence). This CDR3 is CASSPPGQYEQYF. Incomplete CDR3 DNA: TGTGCCAGCAGCCCCCCGGGACAGTATGAACAGTAC.

Details on this clone: The listed genes are named as in mouse. The CDR3 goes on 1 residue after the read ends, and that part is filled in from the germline J gene. The chain carries TRBV2 and TRBJ2-4, with D unclear. From germline, CDR1 is LGHNA and CDR2 YSYQKL. The ends were cut back, 3 bases at V and 0 bases at J, with 1 base in the middle. The CDR3 covers 12 residues. CDR3 region: CASSQSQNTLYF. The covered CDR3 bases are TGTGCCAGCAGCCAGAGTCAAAACACCTTGTAC.

Comments on this clone: Genes and germline come from the mouse. CDR3 DNA (partial): TGTGCTAGCAGTTTATATGACACCGGGCAGCTCTAC. Encoded protein: CASSLYDTGQLY. The CDR3, in full, reads CASSLYDTGQLYF. The chain joins TRBV29 to TRBJ2-2; the D is unclear. The read gets to within 1 residue of the CDR3 end, and the germline J gene fills in the rest. The CDR3 length is 13 residues. V dropped 1 base and J dropped 3 bases, with 3 bases sitting between them. Germline loops: CDR1 MSHET, CDR2 SYDVDS.

As concerns this clone: The gene names given are mouse names. The sequence runs out 1 residue before the end of the CDR3; the remainder is reconstructed from the germline J gene. This sequence joins TRBV16 and TRBJ2-4, with TRBD2 identical over 11 bases. The germline CDR1 and CDR2 sequences are SGHSA and FRNQAP. The CDR3 is made up of 16 amino acids. The V gene end was trimmed by 6 bases and the J gene end by 1 base; junction bases not matched to a gene: 6. The DNA read from the CDR3 is TGTGCAAGCAGTCGGACTGGGGGGAGGGGTCAAAACACCTTGTAC. This encodes CASSRTGGRGQNTLY. The entire CDR3 protein reads CASSRTGGRGQNTLYF. Using reference TRBV16 and TRBJ2-4 for the parts outside the CDR3, the full variable domain is NAGVIQTPRHKVTGKGQEATLWCEPISGHSAVFWYRQTIVQGLEFLTYFRNQAPIDDSGMPKERFSAQMPNQSHSTLKIQSTQPQDSAVYLCASSRTGGRGQNTLYFGAGTRLSVL.

Of note for this clone: Gene names refer to mouse genes. The read ends 1 residue before the CDR3 terminus; that terminus is restored from the germline J gene. The genes are TRBV13-2 and TRBJ1-6, with D unclear. TRBJ1-6 is an ORF, and what it does is uncertain. CDR3 length equals 14 residues. V lost 2 bases and J 3 bases, leaving 6 bases between the germline ends. Germline lookup yields CDR1 NNHNN and CDR2 SYGAGS (reference sequence). The sequenced part of the CDR3 DNA is TGTGCCAGCGGTGACCCATTCTATAATTCGCCCCTCTAC. Protein product: CASGDPFYNSPLY. In full, the CDR3 is CASGDPFYNSPLYF.

With respect to this clone: Gene names are mouse gene names. The DNA ends 1 residue before the CDR3 does, and the rest of the CDR3 is filled in from the germline J gene. The rearrangement links TRBV15 to TRBJ2-7; no clear D. Trimming stripped 2 bases from V and 4 bases from J, with 6 bases between. CDR3 length: 12 amino acids. Germline V gene sequence: CDR1 SGHND, CDR2 FRSKSL. The sequenced CDR3 bases are TGTGCCAGCAGTTTATTCCAGTATGAACAGTAC. Encoded protein: CASSLFQYEQY. The whole CDR3 protein reads CASSLFQYEQYF.

Note on this clone: Gene and germline names: mouse. With the read ending 1 residue before the CDR3 end, the germline J gene is used to fill in that end. V is TRBV13-2 and J is TRBJ2-3; 7 positions agree with TRBD2. The J segment lost 0 bases and the V segment lost 0 bases, leaving 4 bases of the junction unmatched. Germline loops: CDR1 NNHNN, CDR2 SYGAGS (reference sequence). The CDR3 totals 16 residues. This chain's CDR3 is CASGDALGSSAETLYF. The part of the CDR3 DNA that was read is TGTGCCAGCGGTGATGCACTGGGGTCTAGTGCAGAAACGCTGTAT.

About this clone itself: Gene labels here are mouse ones. The read ends 1 residue early relative to the CDR3; the germline J gene fills the gap. The chain has TRBV13-2 and TRBJ1-3; TRBD1 matches 7 bases. The CDR3 spans 12 residues. The V segment lost 2 bases and the J segment 9 bases; nucleotides outside the gene matches: 2. Germline V gene data show CDR1 as NNHNN and CDR2 as SYGAGS (reference sequence). CDR3 DNA (partial): TGTGCCAGCGGTGAACAGGGGCCTACGCTCTAT. It specifies CASGEQGPTLY. In full, the CDR3 reads CASGEQGPTLYF.

For this clone: Genes and germline come from the mouse. The read stops 1 residue short of the end of the CDR3; the missing end is completed from the germline J gene. This chain joins TRBV29 and TRBJ1-2; TRBD1 aligns across 8 bases. This CDR3 is 15 amino acids long. Germline CDR1 MSHET, CDR2 SYDVDS. V was pared by 0 bases and J by 0 bases, with 0 bases of the junction left unmatched. The CDR3 bases that were read are TGTGCTAGCAGTTTATCGACAGGGGCAAACTCCGACTACACC. Protein sequence: CASSLSTGANSDYT. The full CDR3 sequence reads CASSLSTGANSDYTF.

As regards this clone: Gene names and germline refer to mouse. The read stops 1 residue short of the end of the CDR3; the missing end is completed from the germline J gene. The chain combines TRBV3 with TRBJ2-4; 9 bases map to TRBD2. CDR1 and CDR2 from the germline V gene are SNHLY and FYNGKV (reference sequence). This CDR3 contains 14 residues. V lost 3 bases, J lost 4 bases, and 2 bases stayed unmatched. The CDR3 here is CASSFDWGKNTLYF. The CDR3 bases that were read are TGTGCCAGCAGCTTCGACTGGGGGAAAAACACCTTGTAC.

A remark on this clone: Gene names and germline refer to mouse. The CDR3 goes on 1 residue after the read ends, and that part is filled in from the germline J gene. The rearrangement uses TRBV5 and TRBJ1-1; D not certain. Germline CDR1 is LGHNA and CDR2 is YNLKQL (reference sequence). The CDR3 is 15 amino acids. Trimming took 0 bases from V and 0 from J, leaving 8 bases between them. CDR3 in amino acids: CASSQDIGSNTEVFF. The covered CDR3 bases are TGTGCCAGCAGCCAAGATATAGGGTCAAACACAGAAGTCTTC.

This clone was counted a few times. Each gene name is a mouse one. The CDR3 is cut off 1 residue early in the read; its end comes from the germline J gene. V usage is TRBV2 and J usage is TRBJ1-4; D gene uncertain. The CDR3 is made up of 15 amino acids. Germline V CDR1 and CDR2: LGHNA, YSYQKL. Deletions cut 1 base from V and 5 bases from J, with 11 bases between. The CDR3 DNA, read in part, is TGTGCCAGCAGCCAAGGGGGAAGGGAAAACGAAAGATTATTT. It translates to CASSQGGRENERLF. The whole CDR3 protein is CASSQGGRENERLFF.